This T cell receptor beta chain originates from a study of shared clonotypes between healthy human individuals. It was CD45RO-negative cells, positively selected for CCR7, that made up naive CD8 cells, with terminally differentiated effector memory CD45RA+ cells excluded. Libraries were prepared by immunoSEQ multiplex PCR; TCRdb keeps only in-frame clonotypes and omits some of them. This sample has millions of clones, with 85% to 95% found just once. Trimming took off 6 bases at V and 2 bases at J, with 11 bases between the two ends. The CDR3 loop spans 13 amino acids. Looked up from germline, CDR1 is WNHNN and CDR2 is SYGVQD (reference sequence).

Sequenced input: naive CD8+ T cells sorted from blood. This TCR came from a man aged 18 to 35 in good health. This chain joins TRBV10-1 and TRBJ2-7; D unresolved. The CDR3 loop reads CASSLDGAYEQYF. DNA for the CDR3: TGCGCCAGCAGCCTGGACGGAGCCTACGAGCAGTACTTC.